A single sample is the source of the 24 T cell receptor beta chains below, sequenced in a study of blood T cell repertoires in COVID-19. The table came from immunoSEQ multiplex PCR; TCRdb's copy has only in-frame clones and leaves some out. Of just over 650,000 clones in the sample, around 89% are singletons; the top ten hold roughly 0.25%. Sequences were obtained from peripheral blood. The receptors stem from a woman between 18 and 30 years old with acute or convalescent COVID-19.

The chain has TRBV27 and TRBJ2-1, with D possibly being TRBD2 (6 bases). This CDR3 region has 16 residues. Trimming left V 5 bases short and J 0 bases short, with 14 bases between. CDR1 is MNHEY, CDR2 SMNVEV, per germline (reference sequence). DNA for the CDR3: TGTGCCAGCAGTCAGACTAGTAGTAGCTCCTACAATGAGCAGTTCTTC. It specifies CASSQTSSSSYNEQFF.

V and J are TRBV5-1 and TRBJ2-7; no firm D call. This CDR3 contains 14 residues. The V end lost 6 bases, the J end lost 3 bases, and 16 bases lay between the germline ends. Germline V CDR1 and CDR2: SGHRS, YFSETQ. The CDR3 DNA follows: TGCGCCAGCAAAACCGACACCGCCGGCTACGAGCAGTACTTC. Translating it yields CASKTDTAGYEQYF.

A note on this clone: At one of its ends the junction is not consistent with the germline gene, which may arise from a read error. This sequence joins TRBV2 and TRBJ1-2, with 7 bases lining up with TRBD1. The CDR3 contains 8 residues. Germline assignment: CDR1 SNHLY and CDR2 FYNNEI. CDR3 bases: TGTGCCAGTGGGACAGCCCCCTTC. As protein: CASGTAPF.

The rearrangement links TRBV6-6 to TRBJ1-1; tentative D call: TRBD1 (6 bases). The CDR3 extends over 15 amino acids. The V end lost 5 bases, the J end lost 8 bases, and 21 bases lay between the germline ends. Per germline, CDR1 MNHNY and CDR2 SVGAGI (reference sequence). The CDR3 coding sequence is TGTGCCAGCAGTAAAGGACAGACCGCTGAGTGGGAAGCTTTCTTT. Translated: CASSKGQTAEWEAFF.

The genes are TRBV6-2 or TRBV6-3 and TRBJ2-7; D remains unclear. Germline lookup yields CDR1 MNHEY and CDR2 SVGEGT. V gave up 0 bases and J gave up 6 bases, with 12 bases separating them. The CDR3 covers 14 residues. CDR3 sequence (DNA): TGTGCCAGCAGTTACTCGCCCCGTCTCGGCGAGCAGTACTTC. Translated, it gives CASSYSPRLGEQYF.

The chain is built from TRBV5-1 and TRBJ2-7, with 8 positions matching TRBD2. Per germline, CDR1 SGHRS and CDR2 YFSETQ. The CDR3 contains 14 residues. J lost 3 bases, V lost 2 bases, and 4 bases had no gene match. The CDR3 DNA reads TGCGCCAGCAGCTTCCGGGGGGGCCTCTACGAGCAGTACTTC. Translated: CASSFRGGLYEQYF.

This chain connects TRBV18 to TRBJ1-5; no reliable D call. The CDR3 contains 15 residues. Trimming took 6 bases from V and 1 from J, leaving 13 bases between them. The germline gives CDR1 KGHSH, CDR2 LQKENI. The CDR3: CASSAPDWSNQPQHF. The CDR3 nucleotides read TGTGCCAGCTCGGCCCCAGATTGGAGCAATCAGCCCCAGCATTTT.

The chain carries TRBV5-6 and TRBJ1-3; 8 bases are a match to TRBD1. This CDR3 region has 15 residues. CDR1 SGHDT and CDR2 YYEEEE come from the germline V gene. With 0 bases clipped from V and 3 bases from J, the junction kept 2 bases outside the gene matches. The CDR3 sequence: CASSLARGLGNTIYF. CDR3 coding DNA: TGTGCCAGCAGCTTGGCCAGGGGGCTTGGAAACACCATATATTTT.

The chain couples TRBV6-4 to TRBJ2-6; a weak D match, TRBD1 (6 bases). Germline CDR1 MRHNA, CDR2 SNTAGT. Between the trimmed V and J ends, which lost 2 bases and 2 bases, there was a span of 7 bases. The CDR3 runs to 15 residues. The DNA of the CDR3 is TGTGCCAGCAGTGACGAGGGGGCTGGGGCCAACGTCCTGACTTTC. Amino acids: CASSDEGAGANVLTF.

This sequence joins TRBV20-1 and TRBJ1-6; 8 bases agree with TRBD1. The CDR3 runs to 15 residues. Looked up from germline, CDR1 is DFQATT and CDR2 is SNEGSKA (reference sequence). V trimming: 3 bases; J trimming: 6 bases; junction bases outside the gene matches: 7. This CDR3 reads CSASTGQVLNSPLHF. The CDR3 nucleotides read TGCAGTGCTAGTACGGGACAGGTGCTTAATTCACCCCTCCACTTT.

This chain connects TRBV19 to TRBJ1-5, with D possibly matching TRBD1 (6 bases). V lost 5 bases, J lost 4 bases, and 21 bases lay in between. CDR1 is LNHDA and CDR2 is SQIVND in the germline V gene (reference sequence). The CDR3 covers 17 residues. DNA of the CDR3: TGTGCCAGTAGTTACTACAGGGCGCCAATGGAGAATCAGCCCCAGCATTTT. As protein: CASSYYRAPMENQPQHF.

This chain uses TRBV24-1 with TRBJ1-2, with unresolved D. CDR3 length equals 14 residues. V was trimmed by 5 bases and J by 2 bases, leaving 11 bases between them. Germline CDR1 reads KGHDR; CDR2 reads SFDVKD. The CDR3 DNA sequence: TGTGCCACCAGTGGTGACCAGCGAAACTATGGCTACACCTTC. Protein sequence: CATSGDQRNYGYTF.

The chain is built from TRBV27 and TRBJ1-3; D possibly corresponds to TRBD1 (5 bases). V shed 5 bases and J shed 0 bases, with 8 bases lying between them. This CDR3 has 14 residues. Germline-derived CDR1 and CDR2 are MNHEY and SMNVEV (reference sequence). CDR3 sequence: CASSGGVSGNTIYF. CDR3 in DNA: TGTGCCAGCAGTGGGGGGGTCTCTGGAAACACCATATATTTT.

This chain joins TRBV5-1 and TRBJ1-6; possible D gene TRBD1, 5 bases. This CDR3 is built from 14 residues. The germline CDR1 and CDR2 sequences are SGHRS and YFSETQ. The V end was cut by 0 bases, the J end by 4 bases, with 5 bases between. CDR3 region: CASSLAGYNSPLHF. The CDR3 coding sequence is TGCGCCAGCAGCTTGGCAGGGTATAATTCACCCCTCCACTTT.

The V and J genes are TRBV4-2 and TRBJ2-3, with 13 bases aligning to TRBD2. The V and J ends lost 4 bases and 3 bases, in that order; junction bases with no gene match: 4. This CDR3 is built from 16 residues. The germline gives CDR1 LGHNA, CDR2 YNFKEQ. In DNA form, the CDR3 reads TGTGCCAGCAGCCCCACTAGCGGGGGGGCGACAGATACGCAGTATTTT. This codes for CASSPTSGGATDTQYF.

The genes are TRBV7-6 and TRBJ2-2; 11 bases align to TRBD2. Trimming cost V 2 bases and J 1 base; bases outside gene matches: 6. The CDR3 loop spans 18 amino acids. Germline CDR1 and CDR2: SGHVS and FNYEAQ. The CDR3 loop reads CASSLYLLAGGNTGELFF. DNA for the CDR3: TGTGCCAGCAGCTTATATCTCCTAGCGGGGGGGAACACCGGGGAGCTGTTTTTT.

This chain uses TRBV2 with TRBJ1-1, with D perhaps TRBD1 (5 bases). Trimming removed 1 base from V and 1 base from J, with 13 bases in between. The CDR3 is made up of 16 amino acids. Germline CDR1 and CDR2: SNHLY and FYNNEI. CDR3 sequence: CASSEEGRRSNTEAFF. CDR3 bases: TGTGCCAGCAGTGAAGAGGGGCGGAGATCGAACACTGAAGCTTTCTTT.

This rearrangement joins TRBV6-4 to TRBJ2-2; a possible D gene is TRBD2 (6 bases). CDR1 is MRHNA and CDR2 is SNTAGT in the germline V gene. V lost 2 bases, J lost 0 bases, and 10 bases lay in between. The CDR3 length is 16 residues. In DNA form, the CDR3 reads TGTGCCAGCAGTGACCTGGGACTCCCGAACACCGGGGAGCTGTTTTTT. This encodes CASSDLGLPNTGELFF.

The CDR3 reads CASSPSLQGYYGYTF. The CDR3 region has the DNA TGTGCCAGTAGTCCCTCCTTACAGGGATACTATGGCTACACCTTC. The chain recombines TRBV19 with TRBJ1-2, with D tentatively TRBD1 (6 bases). This CDR3 comprises 15 residues. Trimming took 5 bases from V and 3 from J, leaving 16 bases between them. Germline lookup yields CDR1 LNHDA and CDR2 SQIVND (reference sequence).

This chain joins TRBV5-4 and TRBJ2-2, with 7 bases aligning to TRBD1. With 0 bases clipped from V and 7 bases from J, the junction kept 3 bases outside the gene matches. The CDR3 sequence is 14 residues long. CDR1 and CDR2 from the germline V gene are SGHNT and YYREEE (reference sequence). This CDR3 reads CASSLGQGFGELFF. CDR3 DNA sequence: TGTGCCAGCAGCTTGGGACAGGGATTCGGGGAGCTGTTTTTT.

The genes are TRBV28 and TRBJ1-1; the D is unclear. The CDR3 runs 16 residues. Germline V gene lookup returns CDR1 MDHEN and CDR2 SYDVKM. The V and J ends lost 7 bases and 3 bases respectively, with 21 bases between them. This CDR3 is CASTPPRGSSDTEAFF. In nucleotides, the CDR3 is TGTGCCAGCACACCCCCCCGGGGTTCGTCAGACACTGAAGCTTTCTTT.

The J gene is TRBJ1-5, the V gene TRBV30; 8 bases line up with TRBD1. V lost 3 bases to trimming and J lost 5 bases; unmatched junction nucleotides: 6. Germline assignment: CDR1 GTSNPN and CDR2 SVGIG (reference sequence). CDR3 length: 14 residues. Here the CDR3 DNA reads TGTGCCTGGAGGGGCAGGGGGCTGGATCAGCCCCAGCATTTT. Its translation: CAWRGRGLDQPQHF.

The chain joins TRBV25-1 to TRBJ1-2; the D gene is possibly TRBD1 (5 bases). Germline CDR1 reads MGHDK; CDR2 reads SYGVNS. The CDR3 is 16 residues long. Trimming removed 2 bases at V and 2 bases at J, with 15 bases between. For the CDR3, the DNA is TGTGCCAGCAGTGAACCGTCAGGGCGCGGAAACTATGGCTACACCTTC. This sequence encodes CASSEPSGRGNYGYTF.

This sequence joins TRBV11-2 and TRBJ2-3, with 10 bases identical to TRBD2. V dropped 2 bases and J dropped 8; count of bases not matched to a gene: 16. The CDR3 totals 18 residues. Germline values: CDR1 SGHAT, CDR2 FQNNGV. CDR3 DNA: TGTGCCAGCAGCTTAAGGACCCCGAGCGGGGGGGCCAGGGGTACGCAGTATTTT. Translation: CASSLRTPSGGARGTQYF.